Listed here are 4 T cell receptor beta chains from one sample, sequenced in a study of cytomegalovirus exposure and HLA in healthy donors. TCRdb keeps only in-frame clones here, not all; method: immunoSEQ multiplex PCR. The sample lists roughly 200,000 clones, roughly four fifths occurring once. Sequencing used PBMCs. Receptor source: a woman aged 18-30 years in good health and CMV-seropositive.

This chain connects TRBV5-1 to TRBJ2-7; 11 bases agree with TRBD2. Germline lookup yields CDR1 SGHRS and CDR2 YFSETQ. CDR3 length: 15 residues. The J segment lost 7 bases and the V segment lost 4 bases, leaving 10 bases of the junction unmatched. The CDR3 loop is CASSPGLAGVWEQYF. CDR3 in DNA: TGCGCCAGCAGCCCCGGACTAGCGGGTGTTTGGGAGCAGTACTTC.

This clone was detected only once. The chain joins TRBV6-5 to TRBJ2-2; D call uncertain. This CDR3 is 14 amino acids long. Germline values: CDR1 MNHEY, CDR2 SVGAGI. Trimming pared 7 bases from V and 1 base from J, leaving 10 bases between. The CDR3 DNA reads TGTGCCAGCACCCCGCCAGGGAACACCGGGGAGCTGTTTTTT. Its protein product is CASTPPGNTGELFF.

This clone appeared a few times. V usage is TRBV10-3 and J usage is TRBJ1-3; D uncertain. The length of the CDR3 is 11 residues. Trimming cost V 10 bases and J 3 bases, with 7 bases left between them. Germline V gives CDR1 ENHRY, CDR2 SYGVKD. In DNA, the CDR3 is TGTGCCAATTCCGGTGGAAACACCATATATTTT. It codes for CANSGGNTIYF.

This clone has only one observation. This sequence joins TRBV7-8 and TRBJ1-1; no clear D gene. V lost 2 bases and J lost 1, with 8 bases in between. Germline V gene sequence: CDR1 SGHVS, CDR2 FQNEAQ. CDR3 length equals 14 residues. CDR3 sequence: CASSLRETNTEAFF. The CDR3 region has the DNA TGTGCCAGCAGCTTACGGGAAACGAACACTGAAGCTTTCTTT.